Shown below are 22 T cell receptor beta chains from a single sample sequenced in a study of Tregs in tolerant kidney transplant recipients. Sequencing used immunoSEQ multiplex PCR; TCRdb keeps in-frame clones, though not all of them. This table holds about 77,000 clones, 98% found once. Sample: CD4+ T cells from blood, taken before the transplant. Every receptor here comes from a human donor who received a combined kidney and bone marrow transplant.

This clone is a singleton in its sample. CDR3 bases: TGTGCCAGCAGCTATGGACTAGCGGGAGGGCCCCCCTACAATGAGCAGTTCTTC. Translation gives CASSYGLAGGPPYNEQFF. This chain uses TRBV5-4 with TRBJ2-1, with TRBD2 identical over 15 bases. Germline V gene sequence: CDR1 SGHNT, CDR2 YYREEE (reference sequence). Trimming removed 3 bases from V and 2 bases from J; junction bases left unmatched: 6. The CDR3 consists of 18 residues.

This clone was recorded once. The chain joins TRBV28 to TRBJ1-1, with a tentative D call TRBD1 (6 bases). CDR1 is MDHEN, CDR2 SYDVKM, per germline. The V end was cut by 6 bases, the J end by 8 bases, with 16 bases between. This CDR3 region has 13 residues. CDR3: CASSLGRQEEAFF. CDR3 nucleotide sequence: TGTGCCAGCAGCCTAGGGCGACAGGAAGAAGCTTTCTTT. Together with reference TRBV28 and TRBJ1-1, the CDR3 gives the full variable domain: DVKVTQSSRYLVKRTGEKVFLECVQDMDHENMFWYRQDPGLGLRLIYFSYDVKMKEKGDIPEGYSVSREKKERFSLILESASTNQTSMYLCASSLGRQEEAFFGQGTRLTVV.

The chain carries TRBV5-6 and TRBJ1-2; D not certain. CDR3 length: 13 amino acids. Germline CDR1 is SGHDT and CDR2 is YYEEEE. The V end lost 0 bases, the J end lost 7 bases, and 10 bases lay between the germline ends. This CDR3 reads CASSLEAYSGYTF. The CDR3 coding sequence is TGTGCCAGCAGCTTGGAGGCGTACAGTGGCTACACCTTC. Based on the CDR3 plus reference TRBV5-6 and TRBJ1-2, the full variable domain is DAGVTQSPTHLIKTRGQQVTLRCSPKSGHDTVSWYQQALGQGPQFIFQYYEEEERQRGNFPDRFSGHQFPNYSSELNVNALLLGDSALYLCASSLEAYSGYTFGSGTRLTVV.

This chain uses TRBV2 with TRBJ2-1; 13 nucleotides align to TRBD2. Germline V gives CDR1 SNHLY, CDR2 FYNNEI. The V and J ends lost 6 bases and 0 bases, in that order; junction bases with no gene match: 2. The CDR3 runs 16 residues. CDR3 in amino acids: CASRTSGRSSYNEQFF. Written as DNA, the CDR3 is TGTGCCAGCAGGACTAGCGGGAGGTCCTCCTACAATGAGCAGTTCTTC.

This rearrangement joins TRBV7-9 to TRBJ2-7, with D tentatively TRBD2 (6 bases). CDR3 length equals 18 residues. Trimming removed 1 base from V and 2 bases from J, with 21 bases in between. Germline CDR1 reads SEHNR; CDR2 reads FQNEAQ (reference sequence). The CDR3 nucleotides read TGTGCCAGCAGCTTAGTAGTCAACCTGGACTACCAAGCCTACGAGCAGTACTTC. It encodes CASSLVVNLDYQAYEQYF.

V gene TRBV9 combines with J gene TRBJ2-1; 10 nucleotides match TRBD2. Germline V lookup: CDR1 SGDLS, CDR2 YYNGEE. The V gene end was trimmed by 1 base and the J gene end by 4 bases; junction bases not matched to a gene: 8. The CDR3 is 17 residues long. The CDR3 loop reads CASSVNKRGGPYNEQFF. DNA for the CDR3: TGTGCCAGCAGCGTAAACAAGCGGGGGGGCCCTTACAATGAGCAGTTCTTC.

The CDR3 loop reads CAISEQGRSFTEAFF. In nucleotides, the CDR3 is TGTGCCATCAGTGAACAGGGCAGAAGTTTCACTGAAGCTTTCTTT. V is TRBV10-3 and J is TRBJ1-1; TRBD1 is a possible D gene (6 bases). CDR3 size: 15 residues. Germline V gene data show CDR1 as ENHRY and CDR2 as SYGVKD. V was cut by 3 bases and J by 4 bases, with 15 bases left in between.

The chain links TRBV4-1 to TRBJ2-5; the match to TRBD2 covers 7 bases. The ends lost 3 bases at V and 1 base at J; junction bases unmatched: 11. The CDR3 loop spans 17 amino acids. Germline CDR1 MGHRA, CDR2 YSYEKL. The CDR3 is CASSHGSSGIRQETQYF. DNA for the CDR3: TGCGCCAGCAGCCATGGATCTAGCGGCATTCGCCAAGAGACCCAGTACTTC.

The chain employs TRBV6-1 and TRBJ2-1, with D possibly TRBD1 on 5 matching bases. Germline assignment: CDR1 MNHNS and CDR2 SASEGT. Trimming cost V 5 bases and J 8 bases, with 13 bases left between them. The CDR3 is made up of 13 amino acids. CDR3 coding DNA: TGTGCCAGCAGTAACACAGGATACGATGAGCAGTTCTTC. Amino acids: CASSNTGYDEQFF.

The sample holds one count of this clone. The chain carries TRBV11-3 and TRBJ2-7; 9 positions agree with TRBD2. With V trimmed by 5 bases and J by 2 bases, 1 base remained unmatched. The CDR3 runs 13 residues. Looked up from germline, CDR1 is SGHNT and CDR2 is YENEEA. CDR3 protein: CASSRTSAYEQYF. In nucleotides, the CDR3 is TGTGCCAGCAGCCGGACTAGCGCCTACGAGCAGTACTTC.

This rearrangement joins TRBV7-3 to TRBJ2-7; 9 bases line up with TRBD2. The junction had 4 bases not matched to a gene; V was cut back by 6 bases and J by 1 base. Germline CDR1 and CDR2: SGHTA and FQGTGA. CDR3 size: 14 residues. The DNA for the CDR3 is TGTGCCAGCAGACTGACTAGCGGTTCCTACGAGCAGTACTTC. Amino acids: CASRLTSGSYEQYF.

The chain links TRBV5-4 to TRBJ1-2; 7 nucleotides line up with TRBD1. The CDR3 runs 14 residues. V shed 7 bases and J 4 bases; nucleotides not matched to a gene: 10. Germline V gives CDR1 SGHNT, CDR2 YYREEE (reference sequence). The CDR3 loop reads CASGRDNRGYGYTF. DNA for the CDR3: TGTGCCAGCGGAAGGGACAACAGGGGCTATGGCTACACCTTC.

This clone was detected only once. The CDR3 nucleotides read TGTGCCAGCAGCCAAGATGGGTTCGGGGGAAGTCAGCCCCAGCATTTT. This sequence encodes CASSQDGFGGSQPQHF. This sequence joins TRBV4-2 and TRBJ1-5, with D perhaps TRBD1 (5 bases). Looked up from germline, CDR1 is LGHNA and CDR2 is YNFKEQ. The CDR3 loop spans 16 amino acids. V was cut by 0 bases and J by 6 bases, with 15 bases left in between.

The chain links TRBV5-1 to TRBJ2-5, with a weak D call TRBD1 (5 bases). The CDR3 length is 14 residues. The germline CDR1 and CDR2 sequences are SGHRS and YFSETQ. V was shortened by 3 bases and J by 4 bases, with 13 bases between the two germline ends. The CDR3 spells CASSSVGGAETQYF. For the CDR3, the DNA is TGCGCCAGCAGCTCTGTAGGTGGGGCAGAGACCCAGTACTTC.

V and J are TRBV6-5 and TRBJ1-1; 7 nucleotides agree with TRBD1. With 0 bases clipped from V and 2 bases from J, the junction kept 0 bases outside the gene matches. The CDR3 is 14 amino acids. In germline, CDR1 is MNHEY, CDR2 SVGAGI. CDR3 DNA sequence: TGTGCCAGCAGTTACTCAGGGGGCAACACTGAAGCTTTCTTT. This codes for CASSYSGGNTEAFF.

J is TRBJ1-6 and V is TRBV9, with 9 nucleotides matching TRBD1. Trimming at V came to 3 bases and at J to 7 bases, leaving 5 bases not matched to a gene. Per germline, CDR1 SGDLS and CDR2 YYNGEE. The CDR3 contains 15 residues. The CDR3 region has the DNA TGTGCCAGCAGCGGGACAGGGGTACAAAATTCACCCCTCCACTTT. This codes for CASSGTGVQNSPLHF.

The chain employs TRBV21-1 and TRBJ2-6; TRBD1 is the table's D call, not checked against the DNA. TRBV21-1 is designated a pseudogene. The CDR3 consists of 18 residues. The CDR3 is CASSTPGQGANGANVLTF. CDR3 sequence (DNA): TGTGCCAGCAGCACGCCGGGACAGGGGGCAAATGGGGCCAACGTCCTGACTTTC.

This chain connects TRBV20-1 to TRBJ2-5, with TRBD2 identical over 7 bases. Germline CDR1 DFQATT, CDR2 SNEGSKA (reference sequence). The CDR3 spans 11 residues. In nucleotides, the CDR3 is TGCGGCAAAGCGGGGCAAGAGACCCAGTACTTC. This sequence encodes CGKAGQETQYF.

CDR3 loop: CASSLGGTGELFF. Here the CDR3 DNA reads TGCGCCAGCAGCTTAGGGGGAACCGGGGAGCTGTTTTTT. The chain uses TRBV5-1 and TRBJ2-2; TRBD1 might be the D (6 bases). Per the germline V gene, CDR1 is SGHRS and CDR2 is YFSETQ. CDR3 size: 13 residues. V lost 2 bases to trimming and J lost 5 bases, with 7 bases between them.

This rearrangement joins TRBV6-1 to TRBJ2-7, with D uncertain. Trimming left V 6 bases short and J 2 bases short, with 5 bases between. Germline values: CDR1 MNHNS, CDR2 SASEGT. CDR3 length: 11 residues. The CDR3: CASRAPYEQYF. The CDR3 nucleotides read TGTGCCAGCAGGGCCCCCTACGAGCAGTACTTC.

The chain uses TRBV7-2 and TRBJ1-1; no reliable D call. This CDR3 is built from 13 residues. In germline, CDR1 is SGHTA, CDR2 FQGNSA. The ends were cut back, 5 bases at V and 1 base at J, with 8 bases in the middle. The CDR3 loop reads CASSNTWNTEAFF. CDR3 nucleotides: TGTGCCAGCAGCAATACATGGAACACTGAAGCTTTCTTT.

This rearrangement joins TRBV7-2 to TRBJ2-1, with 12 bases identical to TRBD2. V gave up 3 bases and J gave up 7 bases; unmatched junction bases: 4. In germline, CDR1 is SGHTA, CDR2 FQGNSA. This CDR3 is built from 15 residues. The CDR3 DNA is TGTGCCAGCAGCTTTGGACTAGCGGGGACGAATGAGCAGTTCTTC. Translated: CASSFGLAGTNEQFF. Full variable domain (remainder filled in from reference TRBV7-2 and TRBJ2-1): GAGVSQSPSNKVTEKGKDVELRCDPISGHTALYWYRQSLGQGLEFLIYFQGNSAPDKSGLPSDRFSAERTGGSVSTLTIQRTQQEDSAVYLCASSFGLAGTNEQFFGPGTRLTVL.